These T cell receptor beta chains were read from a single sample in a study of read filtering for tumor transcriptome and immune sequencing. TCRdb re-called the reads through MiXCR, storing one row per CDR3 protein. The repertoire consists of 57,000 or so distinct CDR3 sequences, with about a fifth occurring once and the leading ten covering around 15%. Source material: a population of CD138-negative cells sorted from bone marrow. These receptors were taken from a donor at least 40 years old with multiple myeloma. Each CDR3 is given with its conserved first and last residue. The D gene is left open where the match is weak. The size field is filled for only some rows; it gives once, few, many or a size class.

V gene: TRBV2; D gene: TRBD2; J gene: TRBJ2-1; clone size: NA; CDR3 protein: CASSAGTSGRDEQFF; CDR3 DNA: TGTGCCAGCAGTGCAGGGACTAGCGGGAGAGATGAGCAGTTCTTC
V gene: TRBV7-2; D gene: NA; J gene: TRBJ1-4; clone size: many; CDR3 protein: CASSLASNGTGPNEKLFF; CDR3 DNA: TGTGCCAGCAGCTTAGCGAGTAACGGGACGGGACCTAATGAAAAACTGTTTTTT
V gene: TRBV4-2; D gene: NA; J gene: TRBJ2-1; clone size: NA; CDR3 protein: CASSRGDGGSYNEQFF; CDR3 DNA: TGTGCCAGCAGCCGGGGGGACGGGGGCTCCTACAATGAGCAGTTCTTC
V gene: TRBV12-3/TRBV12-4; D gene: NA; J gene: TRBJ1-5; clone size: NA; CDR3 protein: CASSPIGLRQPQHF; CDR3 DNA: TGTGCCAGCAGCCCGATAGGTTTGAGGCAGCCCCAGCATTTT
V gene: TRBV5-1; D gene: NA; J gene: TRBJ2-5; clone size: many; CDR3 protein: CASSLPLQETQYF; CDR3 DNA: TGCGCCAGCAGCTTACCGCTCCAAGAGACCCAGTACTTC
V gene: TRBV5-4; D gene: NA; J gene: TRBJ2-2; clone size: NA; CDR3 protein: CASSSIGTEVAGELFF; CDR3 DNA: TGTGCCAGCAGCTCCATCGGTACAGAGGTTGCCGGGGAGCTGTTTTTT
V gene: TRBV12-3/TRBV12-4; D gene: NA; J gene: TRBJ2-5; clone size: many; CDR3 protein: CASSGEGPLRSYRYF; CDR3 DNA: TGTGCCAGCAGCGGAGAGGGACCCTTACGCTCCTACCGGTACTTC
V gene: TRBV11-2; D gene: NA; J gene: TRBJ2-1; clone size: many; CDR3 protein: CASSLVRTAPIEQFF; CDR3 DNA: TGTGCCAGCAGCTTAGTCCGGACGGCTCCTATTGAGCAGTTCTTC
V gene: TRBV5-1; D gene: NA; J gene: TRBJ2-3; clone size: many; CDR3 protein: CASSPGRDYRHTQYF; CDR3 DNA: TGCGCCAGCAGCCCTGGACGAGATTATCGCCATACGCAGTATTTT
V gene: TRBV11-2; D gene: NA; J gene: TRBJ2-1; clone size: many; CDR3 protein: CASSLLGAYNEQFF; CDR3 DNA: TGTGCCAGCAGCTTATTAGGGGCCTACAATGAGCAGTTCTTC
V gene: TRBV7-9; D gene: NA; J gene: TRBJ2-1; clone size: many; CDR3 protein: CASSLAFEQFF; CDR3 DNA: TGTGCCAGCAGCTTAGCTTTTGAGCAGTTCTTC
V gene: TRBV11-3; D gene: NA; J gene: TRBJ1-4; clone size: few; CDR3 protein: CASSLTNEKLFF; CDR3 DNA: TGTGCCAGCAGCTTAACTAATGAAAAACTGTTTTTT
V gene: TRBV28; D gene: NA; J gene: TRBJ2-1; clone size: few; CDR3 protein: CASHHSRTPPNEQFF; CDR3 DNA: TGTGCCAGCCACCATTCCAGAACCCCCCCCAATGAGCAGTTCTTC
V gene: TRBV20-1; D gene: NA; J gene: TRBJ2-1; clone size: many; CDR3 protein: CSARDAAGAPSYNEQFF; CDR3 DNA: TGCAGTGCTAGAGATGCGGCAGGGGCTCCTTCCTACAATGAGCAGTTCTTC
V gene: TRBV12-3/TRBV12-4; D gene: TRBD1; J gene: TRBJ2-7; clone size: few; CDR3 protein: CASSDRGRVYEQYF; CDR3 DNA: TGTGCCAGCAGTGACAGGGGGCGGGTCTACGAGCAGTACTTC
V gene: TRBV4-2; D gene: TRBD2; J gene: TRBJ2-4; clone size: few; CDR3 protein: CASSPAGGNIQYF; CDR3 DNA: TGTGCCAGCAGCCCCGCGGGGGGAAACATTCAGTACTTC
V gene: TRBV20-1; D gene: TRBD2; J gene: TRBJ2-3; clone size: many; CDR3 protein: CSAVRAGGTDTQYF; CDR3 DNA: TGCAGTGCGGTTAGGGCGGGGGGCACAGATACGCAGTATTTT
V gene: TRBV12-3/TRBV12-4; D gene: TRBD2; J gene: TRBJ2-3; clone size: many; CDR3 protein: CASSFSGLAGSPDTQYF; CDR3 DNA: TGTGCCAGCAGTTTCTCCGGACTAGCGGGGTCCCCAGATACGCAGTATTTT
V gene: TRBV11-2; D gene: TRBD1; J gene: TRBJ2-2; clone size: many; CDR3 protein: CASSSQGANTGELFF; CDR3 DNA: TGTGCCAGCAGCTCTCAGGGGGCGAACACCGGGGAGCTGTTTTTT
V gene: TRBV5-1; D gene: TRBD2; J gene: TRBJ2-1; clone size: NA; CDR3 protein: CASSMGLAGINEQFF; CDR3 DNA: TGCGCCAGCAGCATGGGACTAGCGGGTATCAATGAGCAGTTCTTC
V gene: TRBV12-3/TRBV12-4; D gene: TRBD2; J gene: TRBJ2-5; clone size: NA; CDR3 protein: CASSTSGGVGEAQYF; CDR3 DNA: TGTGCCAGCAGTACATCCGGGGGGGTTGGTGAGGCCCAGTACTTC
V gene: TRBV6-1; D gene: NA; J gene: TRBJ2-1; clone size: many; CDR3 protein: CASSAGPYNEQFF; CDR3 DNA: TGTGCCAGCAGCGCGGGACCGTACAATGAGCAGTTCTTC
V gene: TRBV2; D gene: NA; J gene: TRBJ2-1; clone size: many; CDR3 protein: CASSVSKWNEQFF; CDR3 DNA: TGTGCCAGCAGTGTATCGAAGTGGAATGAGCAGTTCTTC
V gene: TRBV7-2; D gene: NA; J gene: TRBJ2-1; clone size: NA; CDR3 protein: CASSRVRQAYDEQFF; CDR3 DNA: TGTGCCAGCAGTCGGGTTCGACAGGCCTACGATGAGCAGTTCTTC
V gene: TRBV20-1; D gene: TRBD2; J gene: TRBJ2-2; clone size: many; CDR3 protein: CSARTGTSGSKNTGELFF; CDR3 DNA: TGCAGTGCCAGGACAGGGACTAGCGGGAGTAAGAACACCGGGGAGCTGTTTTTT
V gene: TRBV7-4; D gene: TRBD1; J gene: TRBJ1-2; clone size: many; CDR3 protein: CASSPPGQGVCGYTF; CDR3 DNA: TGTGCCAGCAGCCCACCGGGACAGGGGGTGTGTGGCTACACCTTC